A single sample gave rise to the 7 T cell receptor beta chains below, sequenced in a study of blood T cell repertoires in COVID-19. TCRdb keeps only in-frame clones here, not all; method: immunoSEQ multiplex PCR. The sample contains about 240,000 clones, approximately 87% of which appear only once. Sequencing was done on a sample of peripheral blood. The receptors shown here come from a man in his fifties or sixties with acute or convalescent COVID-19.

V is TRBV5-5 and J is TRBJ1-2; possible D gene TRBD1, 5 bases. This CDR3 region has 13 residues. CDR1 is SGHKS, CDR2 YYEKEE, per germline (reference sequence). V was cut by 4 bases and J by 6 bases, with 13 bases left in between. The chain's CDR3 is CASSVGHEDGYTF. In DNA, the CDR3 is TGTGCCAGCAGCGTCGGACACGAGGATGGCTACACCTTC.

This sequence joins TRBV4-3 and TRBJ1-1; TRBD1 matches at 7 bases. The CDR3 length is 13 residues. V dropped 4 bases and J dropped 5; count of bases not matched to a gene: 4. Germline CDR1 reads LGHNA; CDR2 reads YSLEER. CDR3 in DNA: TGCGCCAGCAGCCTCGACAGGGAAACTGAAGCTTTCTTT. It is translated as CASSLDRETEAFF.

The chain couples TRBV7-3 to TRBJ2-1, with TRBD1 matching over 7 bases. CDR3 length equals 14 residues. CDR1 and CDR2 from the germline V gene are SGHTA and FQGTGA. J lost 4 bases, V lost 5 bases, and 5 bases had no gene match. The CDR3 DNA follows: TGTGCCAGCAGCGCCTCAGGGGGTTACAATGAGCAGTTCTTC. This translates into CASSASGGYNEQFF.

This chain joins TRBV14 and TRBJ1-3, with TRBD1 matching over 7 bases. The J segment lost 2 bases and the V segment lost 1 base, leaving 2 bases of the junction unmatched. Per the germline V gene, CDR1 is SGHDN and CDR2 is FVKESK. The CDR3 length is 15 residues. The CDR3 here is CASSQAGTAGNTIYF. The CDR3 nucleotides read TGTGCCAGCAGCCAAGCTGGGACAGCTGGAAACACCATATATTTT. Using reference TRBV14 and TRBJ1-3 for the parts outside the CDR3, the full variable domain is EAGVTQFPSHSVIEKGQTVTLRCDPISGHDNLYWYRRVMGKEIKFLLHFVKESKQDESGMPNNRFLAERTGGTYSTLKVQPAELEDSGVYFCASSQAGTAGNTIYFGEGSWLTVV.

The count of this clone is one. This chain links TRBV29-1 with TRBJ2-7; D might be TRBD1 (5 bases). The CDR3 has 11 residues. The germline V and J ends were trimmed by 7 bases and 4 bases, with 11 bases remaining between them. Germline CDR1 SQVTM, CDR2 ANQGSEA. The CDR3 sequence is CSGRDRYEQYF. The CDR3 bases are TGCAGCGGGAGAGACAGATACGAGCAGTACTTC.

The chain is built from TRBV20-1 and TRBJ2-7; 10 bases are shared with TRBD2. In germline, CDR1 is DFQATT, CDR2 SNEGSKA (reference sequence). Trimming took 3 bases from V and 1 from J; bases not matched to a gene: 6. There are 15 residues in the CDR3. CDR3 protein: CSASGDSGRSYEQYF. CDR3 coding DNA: TGCAGTGCTAGTGGGGATAGCGGGAGGTCCTACGAGCAGTACTTC.

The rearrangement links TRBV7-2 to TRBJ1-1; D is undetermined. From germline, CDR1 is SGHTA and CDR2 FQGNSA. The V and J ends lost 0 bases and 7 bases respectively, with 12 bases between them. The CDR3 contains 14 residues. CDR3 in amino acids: CASSLAHSYHEAFF. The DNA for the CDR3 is TGTGCCAGCAGCTTAGCACACAGCTACCATGAAGCTTTCTTT.